This T cell receptor (beta chain) was sequenced for a study of blood T cell repertoires in COVID-19. Study-wide background: T cells, B-cell-depleted T cells, or PBMCs provided the cDNA or gDNA that served as material.

The repertoire was sequenced with immunoSEQ multiplex PCR; TCRdb's copy has only in-frame clones and lacks some. The table records tens of thousands of clones, more than 70% of them present only once. This CDR3 spans 19 amino acids. CDR1 and CDR2 (germline): SGHTA, FQGNSA. The ends lost 4 bases at V and 0 bases at J; junction bases unmatched: 13. The sequenced material came from peripheral blood. The sequence was obtained from a man in his sixties or seventies with COVID-19, enrolled during active disease. J is TRBJ2-7 and V is TRBV7-2; 12 bases are shared with TRBD2. CDR3 residues: CASSSRGYLAGGSSYEQYF. The CDR3 nucleotides read TGTGCCAGCAGCTCCAGGGGTTACCTAGCGGGGGGGAGCTCCTACGAGCAGTACTTC.